These T cell receptor beta chains were read from a single sample in a study of beta chain features in type 1 diabetes. Using immunoSEQ multiplex PCR, the repertoire was profiled, and TCRdb retains in-frame clones only, with some absent. Of around 140,000 clones listed, approximately 10% are singletons. The sequencing sample was made of central memory CD4+ T cells from blood. These receptors were obtained from a man in his thirties or forties with type 1 diabetes. Each CDR3 is given with its conserved first and last residue. A D gene is named only where the DNA matches it firmly. Part of the rows lack a size; the others show once, few, many or a class for expanded clones.

D,J,size,V,CDR3,DNA
TRBD2,TRBJ2-3,NA,TRBV7-2,CASSSRAGGMRDTQYF,TGTGCCAGCAGCTCGCGGGCGGGGGGGATGAGGGATACGCAGTATTTT
NA,TRBJ2-1,few,TRBV11-2,CASSRRGVPEQFF,TGTGCCAGCAGCCGCAGGGGGGTGCCTGAGCAGTTCTTC
NA,TRBJ2-3,few,TRBV5-4,CASSLGGPSKTGDTQYF,TGTGCCAGCAGCTTGGGTGGCCCCTCTAAGACAGGAGATACGCAGTATTTT
TRBD2,TRBJ2-1,NA,TRBV23-1,CASSQSGPRGELVSSYNEQFF,TGCGCCAGCAGTCAATCAGGCCCGCGGGGGGAACTCGTAAGCTCCTACAATGAGCAGTTCTTC
TRBD1,TRBJ2-7,few,TRBV5-1,CASSLGDSPYEQYF,TGCGCCAGCAGCTTGGGGGACAGCCCCTACGAGCAGTACTTC
TRBD2,TRBJ2-1,few,TRBV29-1,CSVGAGGNEQFF,TGCAGCGTTGGAGCGGGGGGTAATGAGCAGTTCTTC
TRBD1,TRBJ1-5,NA,TRBV18,CASSPQGQGQPQHF,TGTGCCAGCTCTCCACAGGGGCAGGGTCAGCCCCAGCATTTT
NA,TRBJ2-3,NA,TRBV7-2,CASSAFATDTQYF,TGTGCCAGCAGCGCCTTTGCGACAGATACGCAGTATTTT
TRBD2,TRBJ2-2,NA,TRBV28,CASISGGSLRTGELFF,TGTGCCAGCATTAGCGGGGGGTCTCTAAGGACCGGGGAGCTGTTTTTT
NA,TRBJ2-7,few,TRBV5-1,CASSSLPSNSYEQYF,TGCGCCAGCAGCTCATTGCCCAGTAATTCCTACGAGCAGTACTTC
TRBD1,TRBJ2-7,few,TRBV2,CASRREQGAGEQYF,TGTGCCAGCAGGCGGGAACAGGGGGCAGGGGAGCAGTACTTC
NA,TRBJ2-1,few,TRBV5-1,CASSAAPEGEQFF,TGCGCCAGCAGCGCCGCCCCCGAGGGAGAGCAGTTCTTC
NA,TRBJ2-5,few,TRBV30,CAWSRGLEETQYF,TGTGCCTGGAGTAGAGGGCTAGAAGAGACCCAGTACTTC
TRBD2,TRBJ2-5,NA,TRBV5-4,CASSPRLAGGQETQYF,TGTGCCAGCAGCCCGCGGTTAGCGGGGGGCCAGGAGACCCAGTACTTC
NA,TRBJ1-1,NA,TRBV9,CASSVAAGRGNTEAFF,TGTGCCAGCAGCGTAGCCGCGGGCAGGGGCAACACTGAAGCTTTCTTT
NA,TRBJ1-4,NA,TRBV23-1,CATRQAGEKLFF,TGCGCCACCAGGCAGGCTGGTGAAAAACTGTTTTTT
NA,TRBJ2-5,NA,TRBV9,CASSVAGVVGETQYF,TGTGCCAGCAGCGTAGCCGGGGTTGTAGGAGAGACCCAGTACTTC
TRBD1,TRBJ2-1,NA,TRBV30,CAWSESRQGNKQFF,TGTGCCTGGAGTGAAAGTCGACAGGGGAATAAGCAGTTCTTC
TRBD1,TRBJ2-3,few,TRBV19,CASSPGTGIWGTDTQYF,TGTGCCAGTAGTCCCGGGACAGGGATTTGGGGCACAGATACGCAGTATTTT
TRBD1,TRBJ1-2,few,TRBV6-1,CASSESTSDRGNYGYTF,TGTGCCAGCAGTGAATCAACTTCGGACAGGGGGAACTATGGCTACACCTTC
NA,TRBJ1-5,NA,TRBV28,CASTDGRRNQPQHF,TGTGCCAGCACCGACGGGAGACGCAATCAGCCCCAGCATTTT
NA,TRBJ2-4,many,TRBV29-1,CSVEDRVSQYF,TGCAGCGTTGAAGATCGTGTCAGTCAGTACTTC
NA,TRBJ2-1,few,TRBV2,CASGQYNEQFF,TGTGCCAGCGGCCAGTACAATGAGCAGTTCTTC
NA,TRBJ1-2,few,TRBV28,CAIDWGSPTPNYGYTF,TGTGCCATCGATTGGGGCAGTCCCACACCGAACTATGGCTACACCTTC
TRBD1,TRBJ1-4,NA,TRBV30,CAWKEGAEKLFF,TGTGCCTGGAAGGAGGGGGCGGAAAAACTGTTTTTT
TRBD2,TRBJ2-1,few,TRBV18,CASSPGLAGYNEQFF,TGTGCCAGCTCACCGGGACTAGCGGGGTACAATGAGCAGTTCTTC
NA,TRBJ1-1,many,TRBV4-3,CASSQDSGGGTEAFF,TGCGCCAGCAGCCAAGATTCCGGAGGTGGGACTGAAGCTTTCTTT
TRBD1,TRBJ2-5,NA,TRBV5-1,CASRYIQGGETQYF,TGCGCCAGCAGATATATACAGGGGGGAGAGACCCAGTACTTC
TRBD1,TRBJ1-2,NA,TRBV4-1,CASSQDQRGTGYNYGYTF,TGCGCCAGCAGCCAAGATCAAAGAGGGACAGGCTACAACTATGGCTACACCTTC
NA,TRBJ2-2,few,TRBV19,CASSIEQNTGELFF,TGTGCCAGTAGTATTGAGCAGAACACCGGGGAGCTGTTTTTT
TRBD1,TRBJ2-7,few,TRBV6-6,CASRPGTGSSYEQYF,TGTGCCAGCAGACCCGGGACAGGGAGCTCCTACGAGCAGTACTTC
TRBD1,TRBJ1-4,NA,TRBV11-2,CASSLDRDRSNEKLFF,TGTGCCAGCAGCTTGGACAGGGATAGGTCTAATGAAAAACTGTTTTTT
NA,TRBJ2-1,few,TRBV27,CASSLNRGYNEQFF,TGTGCCAGCAGTTTGAATAGGGGTTACAATGAGCAGTTCTTC
NA,TRBJ1-5,NA,TRBV29-1,CSVAVDSYNQPQHF,TGCAGCGTGGCCGTAGACAGCTACAATCAGCCCCAGCATTTT
NA,TRBJ1-6,NA,TRBV9,CASSARVLHSPLHF,TGTGCCAGCAGCGCCAGGGTTCTACATTCACCCCTCCACTTT
TRBD1,TRBJ2-6,few,TRBV2,CASSRDRLSGANVLTF,TGTGCCAGCTCCCGGGACAGACTCTCTGGGGCCAACGTCCTGACTTTC
TRBD1,TRBJ2-1,NA,TRBV9,CASSTGGSPSYNEQFF,TGTGCCAGCAGCACAGGGGGGTCCCCGTCCTACAATGAGCAGTTCTTC
NA,TRBJ1-5,NA,TRBV5-6,CASSSLQGINQPQHF,TGTGCCAGCAGCTCCTTACAGGGTATCAATCAGCCCCAGCATTTT
NA,TRBJ2-1,NA,TRBV9,CASSVGRAYNEQFF,TGTGCCAGCAGCGTAGGCAGGGCTTACAATGAGCAGTTCTTC
NA,TRBJ2-6,NA,TRBV7-7,CGSRAAGANVLTF,TGTGGTAGCAGGGCGGCTGGGGCCAACGTCCTGACTTTC
TRBD1,TRBJ2-2,NA,TRBV6-5,CASSRWTGKTGELFF,TGTGCCAGCAGCCGATGGACAGGGAAAACCGGGGAGCTGTTTTTT
TRBD1,TRBJ1-5,NA,TRBV5-1,CASSLGTGGQPQHF,TGCGCCAGCAGTTTGGGGACAGGGGGTCAGCCCCAGCATTTT
NA,TRBJ2-1,NA,TRBV29-1,CSVEDHQAGREQFF,TGCAGCGTTGAAGACCACCAGGCGGGACGGGAGCAGTTCTTC
TRBD1,TRBJ2-3,NA,TRBV5-4,CASSSRTGTTDTQYF,TGTGCCAGCAGCTCAAGGACAGGGACCACAGATACGCAGTATTTT
TRBD2,TRBJ2-1,few,TRBV4-1,CASSQLAGGLEWNEQFF,TGCGCCAGCAGCCAACTAGCGGGGGGGCTGGAGTGGAATGAGCAGTTCTTC
NA,TRBJ2-5,few,TRBV29-1,CSVEGDEETQYF,TGCAGCGTTGAGGGCGATGAGGAGACCCAGTACTTC
NA,TRBJ1-1,NA,TRBV29-1,CSVEEQIGGGTEAFF,TGCAGCGTTGAAGAACAAATTGGGGGCGGCACTGAAGCTTTCTTT
TRBD2,TRBJ2-1,few,TRBV29-1,CSVDRGVGEQFF,TGCAGCGTCGATCGGGGGGTAGGTGAGCAGTTCTTC
TRBD2,TRBJ2-5,few,TRBV6-5,CASSHRTSAQETQYF,TGTGCCAGCAGTCACCGGACTAGCGCACAAGAGACCCAGTACTTC
NA,TRBJ2-3,few,TRBV29-1,CSVEVGGPSASTTDTQYF,TGCAGCGTTGAAGTAGGAGGTCCTAGCGCCTCTACCACAGATACGCAGTATTTT
TRBD1,TRBJ1-1,NA,TRBV7-3,CASSHGQGNTEAFF,TGTGCCAGCAGCCACGGACAGGGGAACACTGAAGCTTTCTTT
TRBD2,TRBJ2-2,NA,TRBV5-1,CASSGGTSRTGELFF,TGCGCCAGCAGCGGGGGGACTAGCAGGACCGGGGAGCTGTTTTTT
NA,TRBJ1-2,NA,TRBV7-2,CASSFGASNYGYTF,TGTGCCAGCAGCTTTGGGGCGTCGAACTATGGCTACACCTTC
NA,TRBJ1-6,NA,TRBV5-1,CASSLDAPDNSPLHF,TGCGCCAGCAGCTTGGACGCGCCGGATAATTCACCCCTCCACTTT
TRBD1,TRBJ2-7,few,TRBV6-5,CASSSETGIGSYEQYF,TGTGCCAGCAGTTCCGAGACAGGGATTGGCTCCTACGAGCAGTACTTC
TRBD1,TRBJ1-2,many,TRBV5-6,CASRFTGGWGYTF,TGTGCCAGCAGATTTACAGGGGGCTGGGGCTACACCTTC
NA,TRBJ1-5,NA,TRBV10-3,CAISDWAGNQPQHF,TGTGCCATCAGTGATTGGGCAGGCAATCAGCCCCAGCATTTT
TRBD1,TRBJ2-5,few,TRBV7-2,CASSLEWAGTASFYF,TGTGCCAGCAGCTTAGAATGGGCCGGGACAGCTTCCTTCTACTTC
TRBD1,TRBJ2-5,NA,TRBV25-1,CASSKNRGETQYF,TGTGCCAGCAGTAAAAACAGGGGAGAGACCCAGTACTTC